One sample yielded the 20 T cell receptor beta chains listed below, sequenced in a study of Tregs in tolerant kidney transplant recipients. Produced via immunoSEQ multiplex PCR; TCRdb's table is partial and in-frame only. Among 46,000 or so clones listed, about 90% were seen once. Sequenced material: Tregs from blood. The receptors shown here come from a human donor in good health.

The chain employs TRBV5-1 and TRBJ1-6; D is undetermined. V shed 2 bases and J shed 5 bases, with 11 bases lying between them. This CDR3 has 15 amino acids. Per germline, CDR1 SGHRS and CDR2 YFSETQ. As DNA, the CDR3 is TGCGCCAGCAGCTTTACAACGCCAGATAATTCACCCCTCCACTTT. Translation gives CASSFTTPDNSPLHF.

The V call is TRBV30, the J call TRBJ1-2, with D possibly TRBD1 on 6 matching bases. The V end was cut by 0 bases, the J end by 8 bases, with 16 bases between. CDR1 and CDR2 from the germline V gene are GTSNPN and SVGIG (reference sequence). The CDR3 contains 14 residues. CDR3: CAWSVWGTKRGYTF. The CDR3 nucleotides read TGTGCCTGGAGTGTTTGGGGGACAAAACGGGGCTACACCTTC.

The chain uses TRBV7-9 and TRBJ2-5; the D gene is possibly TRBD2 (6 bases). Germline V gene lookup returns CDR1 SEHNR and CDR2 FQNEAQ (reference sequence). This CDR3 comprises 18 residues. Trimming cost V 2 bases and J 3 bases, with 22 bases left between them. The CDR3 nucleotides are TGTGCCAGCAGCTTAAGGTTCAGGGCCCTAGCGTTAAAAGAGACCCAGTACTTC. Amino acids: CASSLRFRALALKETQYF.

This chain uses TRBV7-3 with TRBJ2-2; maybe TRBD2 (5 bases). This CDR3 has 15 amino acids. Germline loops: CDR1 SGHTA, CDR2 FQGTGA. Trimming cost V 5 bases and J 2 bases, with 12 bases left between them. The CDR3 spells CASSPGAVNTGELFF. CDR3 nucleotide sequence: TGTGCCAGCAGCCCTGGAGCGGTTAACACCGGGGAGCTGTTTTTT.

The chain carries TRBV19 and TRBJ1-1; D may be TRBD1 (6 bases). CDR3 size: 13 residues. CDR1 is LNHDA and CDR2 is SQIVND in the germline V gene (reference sequence). V lost 7 bases, J lost 10 bases, and 19 bases lay in between. The CDR3 DNA reads as TGTGCCAGTACCCTTACGGGGGCATGGAGAGCTTTCTTT. Protein sequence: CASTLTGAWRAFF.

The chain links TRBV5-1 to TRBJ2-1, with a weak D call TRBD2 (5 bases). Germline assignment: CDR1 SGHRS and CDR2 YFSETQ. The V gene lost 0 bases and the J gene lost 1 base, with 8 bases spanning the gap. This CDR3 comprises 15 residues. CDR3 protein: CASSLGRDSYNEQFF. The CDR3 DNA sequence: TGCGCCAGCAGCTTGGGTCGGGATTCCTACAATGAGCAGTTCTTC.

V gene TRBV7-3 combines with J gene TRBJ2-5; a possible D gene is TRBD2 (6 bases). The J call may not be correct, given that the DNA end is closer to TRBJ2-7. This CDR3 has 14 residues. Germline CDR1 reads SGHTA; CDR2 reads FQGTGA. Here the CDR3 reads CASSLTGGLGEQYF. CDR3 DNA sequence: TGTGCCAGCAGCTTAACGGGAGGCCTCGGCGAGCAGTACTTC.

The chain recombines TRBV27 with TRBJ2-7; D is perhaps TRBD1 (5 bases). V dropped 3 bases and J dropped 1 base, with 13 bases sitting between them. CDR1 MNHEY and CDR2 SMNVEV come from the germline V gene (reference sequence). The CDR3 has 15 amino acids. The CDR3 protein is CASSLVQGSSYEQYF. The CDR3 DNA reads TGTGCCAGCAGTTTGGTGCAGGGATCATCCTACGAGCAGTACTTC.

The chain employs TRBV11-1 and TRBJ2-7; 7 nucleotides line up with TRBD2. Germline V gene data show CDR1 as SGHAT and CDR2 as FQDESV (reference sequence). The CDR3 totals 15 residues. The V segment lost 3 bases and the J segment 2 bases; nucleotides outside the gene matches: 7. The CDR3: CASSFAGVATYEQYF. The CDR3 DNA sequence: TGTGCCAGCAGCTTTGCGGGAGTAGCGACCTACGAGCAGTACTTC.

The CDR3 is CASGSPGQGSNEQFF. The CDR3 region has the DNA TGTGCTAGTGGTTCGCCGGGACAGGGCAGCAATGAGCAGTTCTTC. The chain combines TRBV12-5 with TRBJ2-1, with 9 bases matching TRBD1. V was pared by 4 bases and J by 6 bases, with 7 bases of the junction left unmatched. The CDR3 is 15 amino acids. The germline V gene has CDR1 LGHNT and CDR2 FRNRAP.

The J gene is TRBJ1-6, the V gene TRBV6-6; TRBD1 might be the D (5 bases). V was shortened by 6 bases and J by 9 bases, with 18 bases between the two germline ends. The CDR3 length is 15 residues. Germline values: CDR1 MNHNY, CDR2 SVGAGI (reference sequence). In nucleotides, the CDR3 is TGTGCCAGCAGCTGGGGCGCGGGAGCAGGTTCACCCCTCCACTTT. It yields the protein CASSWGAGAGSPLHF.

The chain uses TRBV6-5 and TRBJ1-2; the D is unclear. V dropped 0 bases and J dropped 3 bases, with 8 bases sitting between them. Per germline, CDR1 MNHEY and CDR2 SVGAGI. The CDR3 sequence is 14 residues long. CDR3 amino acids: CASSYSPKDYGYTF. The CDR3 nucleotides are TGTGCCAGCAGTTACTCTCCAAAGGACTATGGCTACACCTTC.

This rearrangement joins TRBV18 to TRBJ2-3; D not resolved. This CDR3 is built from 13 residues. In germline, CDR1 is KGHSH, CDR2 LQKENI. V was clipped by 2 bases and J by 4 bases, with 7 bases between them. CDR3 sequence reads: CASSPELPDTQYF. The CDR3, as DNA: TGTGCCAGCTCACCAGAGCTCCCAGATACGCAGTATTTT.

This chain joins TRBV7-2 and TRBJ1-6; D gene unclear. CDR1 and CDR2 from the germline V gene are SGHTA and FQGNSA. The CDR3 covers 13 residues. Trimming pared 5 bases from V and 7 bases from J, leaving 9 bases between. CDR3 in DNA: TGTGCCAGCAGCCCGAGCCCCAATTCACCCCTCCACTTT. Amino acid sequence: CASSPSPNSPLHF.

The rearrangement links TRBV4-1 to TRBJ2-7; no clear D. The CDR3 is made up of 16 amino acids. The V and J ends lost 1 base and 0 bases respectively, with 13 bases between them. The germline CDR1 and CDR2 sequences are MGHRA and YSYEKL. The CDR3 coding sequence is TGCGCCAGCAGCCAAGTTCTAAGCCAGAGCTCCTACGAGCAGTACTTC. Its translation is CASSQVLSQSSYEQYF.

The chain uses TRBV5-1 and TRBJ2-5, with a possible D match to TRBD1 (6 bases). The CDR3 consists of 17 residues. Germline V gives CDR1 SGHRS, CDR2 YFSETQ. Trimming stripped 0 bases from V and 0 bases from J, with 15 bases between. In nucleotides, the CDR3 is TGCGCCAGCAGCTTGGCCGGCAGGGGATTGTACCAAGAGACCCAGTACTTC. It translates to CASSLAGRGLYQETQYF.

The genes are TRBV5-8 and TRBJ1-2; 7 nucleotides line up with TRBD1. The V gene's germline CDR1 is SGHTS and CDR2 YDEGEE. The V segment lost 4 bases and the J segment 13 bases; nucleotides outside the gene matches: 13. The CDR3 has 13 amino acids. This CDR3 is CASSPDRALKATF. For the CDR3, the DNA is TGTGCCAGCAGCCCCGACAGGGCCTTAAAGGCCACCTTC.

The chain joins TRBV7-6 to TRBJ2-1; no definite D call. Germline V gene sequence: CDR1 SGHVS, CDR2 FNYEAQ. The CDR3 has 12 residues. Trimming removed 6 bases from V and 4 bases from J, with 7 bases in between. CDR3 bases: TGTGCCAGCAGTCCTTCTTACAATGAGCAGTTCTTC. Translating gives CASSPSYNEQFF.

This chain links TRBV29-1 with TRBJ1-1; D may be TRBD1 (6 bases). The germline gives CDR1 SQVTM, CDR2 ANQGSEA. V lost 8 bases and J 1 base, leaving 8 bases between the germline ends. This CDR3 is built from 11 residues. In DNA, the CDR3 is TGCAGCCAGGGGACGAACACTGAAGCTTTCTTT. It codes for CSQGTNTEAFF.

The rearrangement links TRBV5-1 to TRBJ1-6, with D possibly being TRBD1 (5 bases). The germline V gene has CDR1 SGHRS and CDR2 YFSETQ. Trimming shortened V by 2 bases and J by 6 bases, and 12 bases separated the two germline ends. The CDR3 is 15 amino acids. This chain's CDR3 is CASSLGGAVNSPLHF. The CDR3 region has the DNA TGCGCCAGCAGCTTAGGAGGGGCTGTTAATTCACCCCTCCACTTT.